Described below is a single T cell receptor beta chain sequence and its context. The length of the CDR3 is 16 residues. Germline lookup yields CDR1 SEHNR and CDR2 FQNEAQ (reference sequence). The J segment lost 2 bases and the V segment lost 0 bases, leaving 7 bases of the junction unmatched. One entry per CDR3 protein results from TCRdb running MiXCR on the PCR reads. The sample contains almost 85,000 distinct CDR3 sequences, roughly 51% of which appear only once. The source of the sample is a study of CDR3 diversity in severe acne. Sequenced sample: blood. The chain recombines TRBV7-9 with TRBJ2-7, with 7 bases aligning to TRBD1. The TCR sequence derives from a male donor in good health, without acne. CDR3 protein: CASSLASRQGAYEQYF. The CDR3 DNA reads as TGTGCCAGCAGCTTAGCGAGTCGACAGGGTGCCTACGAGCAGTACTTC.